Sequencing of this T cell receptor beta chain was carried out in a study of blood T cell repertoires in COVID-19. Overall study: PBMCs, B-cell-depleted T cells, or T cells were the source of the cDNA or gDNA that made up the material.

CDR1 and CDR2 (germline): SGHAT, FQNNGV. V lost 5 bases and J 4 bases, leaving 6 bases between the germline ends. This CDR3 has 12 residues. In the authors' workflow: For nucleated cells, counts were estimated from reference gene primer amplification. Generated by immunoSEQ multiplex PCR, the TCRdb table keeps only in-frame clones and is missing some. V and J calls and clone size come straight from that table; D and trimming were deduced from the DNA. The sample consists of approximately 69,000 clones, about 84% of them appearing once. The sample comprised peripheral blood. The V and J genes are TRBV11-2 and TRBJ1-3; D remains ambiguous. This sequence originates from a woman aged 60-75 years with acute or convalescent COVID-19. As DNA, the CDR3 is TGTGCCAGCAGCCGCGAGGGAAACACCATATATTTT. Protein: CASSREGNTIYF.